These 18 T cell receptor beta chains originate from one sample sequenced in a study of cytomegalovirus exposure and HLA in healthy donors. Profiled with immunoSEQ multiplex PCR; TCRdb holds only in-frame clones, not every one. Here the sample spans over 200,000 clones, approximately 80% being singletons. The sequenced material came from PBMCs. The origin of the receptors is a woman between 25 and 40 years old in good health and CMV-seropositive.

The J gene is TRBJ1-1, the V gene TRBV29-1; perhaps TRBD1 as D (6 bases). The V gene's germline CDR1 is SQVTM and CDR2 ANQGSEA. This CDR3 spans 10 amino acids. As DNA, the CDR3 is TGCGGGGGCGCGGGGACTGAAGCTTTCTTT. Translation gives CGGAGTEAFF.

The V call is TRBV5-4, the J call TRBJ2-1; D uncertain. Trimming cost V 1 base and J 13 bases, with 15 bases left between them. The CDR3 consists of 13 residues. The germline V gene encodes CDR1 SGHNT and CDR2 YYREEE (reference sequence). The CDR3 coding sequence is TGTGCCAGCAGCTTGAATGTAGGTAATTTCCAGTTCTTC. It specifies CASSLNVGNFQFF.

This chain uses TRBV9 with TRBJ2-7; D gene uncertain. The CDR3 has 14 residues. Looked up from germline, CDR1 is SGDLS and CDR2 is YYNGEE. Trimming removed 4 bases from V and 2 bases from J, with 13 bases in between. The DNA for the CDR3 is TGTGCCAGCAGCCCTAATACGGTCCCCTACGAGCAGTACTTC. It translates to CASSPNTVPYEQYF.

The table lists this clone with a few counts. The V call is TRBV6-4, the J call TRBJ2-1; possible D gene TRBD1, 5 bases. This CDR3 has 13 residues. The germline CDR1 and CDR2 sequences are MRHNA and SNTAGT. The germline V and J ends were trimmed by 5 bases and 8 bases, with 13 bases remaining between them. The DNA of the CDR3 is TGTGCCAGCAGTCTCAGGGATTCCGATGAGCAGTTCTTC. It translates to CASSLRDSDEQFF.

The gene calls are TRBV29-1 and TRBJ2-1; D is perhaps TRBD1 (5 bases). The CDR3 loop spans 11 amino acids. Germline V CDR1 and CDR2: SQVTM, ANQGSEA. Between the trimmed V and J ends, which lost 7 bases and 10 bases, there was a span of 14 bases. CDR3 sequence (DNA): TGCAGCGCCGCTGGGGCTGAGGAGCAGTTCTTC. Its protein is CSAAGAEEQFF.

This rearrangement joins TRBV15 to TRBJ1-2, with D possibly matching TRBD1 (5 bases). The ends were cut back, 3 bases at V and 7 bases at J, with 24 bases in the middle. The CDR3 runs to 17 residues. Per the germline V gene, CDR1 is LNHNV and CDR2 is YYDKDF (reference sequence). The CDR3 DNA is TGTGCCACCAGCAGGAGAAATGATAGACTCACCGGGGGTGGCTACACCTTC. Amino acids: CATSRRNDRLTGGGYTF. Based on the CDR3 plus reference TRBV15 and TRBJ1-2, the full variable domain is DAMVIQNPRYQVTQFGKPVTLSCSQTLNHNVMYWYQQKSSQAPKLLFHYYDKDFNNEADTPDNFQSRRPNTSFCFLDIRSPGLGDTAMYLCATSRRNDRLTGGGYTFGSGTRLTVV.

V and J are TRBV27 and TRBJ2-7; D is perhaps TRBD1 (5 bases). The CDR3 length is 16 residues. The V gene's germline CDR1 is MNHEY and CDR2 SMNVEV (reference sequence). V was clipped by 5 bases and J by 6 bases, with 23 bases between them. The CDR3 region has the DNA TGTGCCAGCAGTCCCTCCACAGGCCCCACCCATATCGAGCAGTACTTC. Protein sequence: CASSPSTGPTHIEQYF.

The CDR3 nucleotides read TGTGCCAGCAGATTCCGGGACAGGGCTAATCAGCCCCAGCATTTT. It codes for CASRFRDRANQPQHF. The V gene is TRBV28, the J gene TRBJ1-5; 9 bases map to TRBD1. The germline CDR1 and CDR2 sequences are MDHEN and SYDVKM. V shed 6 bases and J 4 bases; nucleotides not matched to a gene: 7. The CDR3 length is 15 residues.

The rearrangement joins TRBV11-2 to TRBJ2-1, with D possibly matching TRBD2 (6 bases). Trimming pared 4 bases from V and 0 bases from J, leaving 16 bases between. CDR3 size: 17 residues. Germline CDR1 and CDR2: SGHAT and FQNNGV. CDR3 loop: CASSSEGPYVSYNEQFF. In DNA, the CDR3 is TGTGCCAGCAGCTCGGAGGGGCCATACGTCTCCTACAATGAGCAGTTCTTC.

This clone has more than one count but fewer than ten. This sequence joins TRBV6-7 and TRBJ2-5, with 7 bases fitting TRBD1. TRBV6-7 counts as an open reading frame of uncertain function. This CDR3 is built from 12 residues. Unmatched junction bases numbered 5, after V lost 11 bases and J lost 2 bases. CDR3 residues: CADGTEQETQYF. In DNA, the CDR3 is TGTGCCGACGGGACAGAACAAGAGACCCAGTACTTC.

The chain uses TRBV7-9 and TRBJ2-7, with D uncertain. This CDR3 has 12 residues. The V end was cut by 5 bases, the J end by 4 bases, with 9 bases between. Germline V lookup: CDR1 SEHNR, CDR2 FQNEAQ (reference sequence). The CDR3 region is CASSRSRYEQYF. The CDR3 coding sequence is TGTGCCAGCAGCCGATCTAGGTACGAGCAGTACTTC.

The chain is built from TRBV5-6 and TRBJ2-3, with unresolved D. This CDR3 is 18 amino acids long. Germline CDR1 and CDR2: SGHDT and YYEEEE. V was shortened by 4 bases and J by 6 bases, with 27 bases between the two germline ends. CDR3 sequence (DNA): TGTGCCAGCAGCCAACAAGCTTTGGAAATATTTTTTAGGGATACGCAGTATTTT. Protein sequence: CASSQQALEIFFRDTQYF.

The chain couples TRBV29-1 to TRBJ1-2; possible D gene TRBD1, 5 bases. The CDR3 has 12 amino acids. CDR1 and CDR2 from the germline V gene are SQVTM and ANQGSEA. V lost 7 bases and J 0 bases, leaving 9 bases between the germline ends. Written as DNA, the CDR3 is TGCAGCGGGGGACGGGCTAACTATGGCTACACCTTC. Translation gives CSGGRANYGYTF.

CDR3 protein: CASSIRRGGNGQPQHF. CDR3 nucleotides: TGTGCCAGTAGTATACGAAGAGGGGGCAACGGTCAGCCCCAGCATTTT. This rearrangement joins TRBV19 to TRBJ1-5; 7 nucleotides agree with TRBD1. The V gene's germline CDR1 is LNHDA and CDR2 SQIVND (reference sequence). There are 16 residues in the CDR3. The V and J ends lost 2 bases and 6 bases, in that order; junction bases with no gene match: 10. Full variable domain (rest looked up from reference TRBV19 and TRBJ1-5): DGGITQSPKYLFRKEGQNVTLSCEQNLNHDAMYWYRQDPGQGLRLIYYSQIVNDFQKGDIAEGYSVSREKKESFPLTVTSAQKNPTAFYLCASSIRRGGNGQPQHFGDGTRLSIL.

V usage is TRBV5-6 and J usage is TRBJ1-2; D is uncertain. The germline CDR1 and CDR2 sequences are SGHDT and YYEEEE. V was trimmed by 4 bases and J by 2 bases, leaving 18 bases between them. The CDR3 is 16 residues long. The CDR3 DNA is TGTGCCAGCAGCCCCCCCGGGAGGAGCAGAAACTATGGCTACACCTTC. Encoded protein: CASSPPGRSRNYGYTF.

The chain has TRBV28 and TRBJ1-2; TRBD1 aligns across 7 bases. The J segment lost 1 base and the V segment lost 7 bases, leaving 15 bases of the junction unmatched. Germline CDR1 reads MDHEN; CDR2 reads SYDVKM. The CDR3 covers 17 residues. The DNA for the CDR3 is TGTGCCAGCATTAGCTACCGGGACAGAAAAATTAACTATGGCTACACCTTC. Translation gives CASISYRDRKINYGYTF.

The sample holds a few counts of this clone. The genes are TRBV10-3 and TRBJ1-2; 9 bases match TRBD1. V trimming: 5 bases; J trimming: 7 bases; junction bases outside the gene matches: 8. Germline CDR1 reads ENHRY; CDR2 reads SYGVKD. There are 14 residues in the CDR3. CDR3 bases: TGTGCCATCAGTTTCGGACAGGGGTTGCGTGGCTACACCTTC. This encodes CAISFGQGLRGYTF.

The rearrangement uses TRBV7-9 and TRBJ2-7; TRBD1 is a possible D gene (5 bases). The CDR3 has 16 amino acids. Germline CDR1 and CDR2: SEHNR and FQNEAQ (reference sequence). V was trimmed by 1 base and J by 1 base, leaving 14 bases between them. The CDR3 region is CASSLEGWTPSYEQYF. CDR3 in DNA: TGTGCCAGCAGCTTAGAGGGGTGGACCCCTTCCTACGAGCAGTACTTC.